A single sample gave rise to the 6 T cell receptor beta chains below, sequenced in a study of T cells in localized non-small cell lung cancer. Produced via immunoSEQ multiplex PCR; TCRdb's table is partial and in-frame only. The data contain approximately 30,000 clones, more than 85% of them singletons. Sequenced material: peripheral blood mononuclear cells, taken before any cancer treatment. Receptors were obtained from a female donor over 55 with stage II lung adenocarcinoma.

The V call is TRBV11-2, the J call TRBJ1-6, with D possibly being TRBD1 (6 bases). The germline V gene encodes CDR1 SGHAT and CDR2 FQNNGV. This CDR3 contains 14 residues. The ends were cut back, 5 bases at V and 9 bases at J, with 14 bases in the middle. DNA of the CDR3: TGTGCCAGCAGCCCAGATGGGGGGGCTTCACCCCTCCACTTT. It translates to CASSPDGGASPLHF.

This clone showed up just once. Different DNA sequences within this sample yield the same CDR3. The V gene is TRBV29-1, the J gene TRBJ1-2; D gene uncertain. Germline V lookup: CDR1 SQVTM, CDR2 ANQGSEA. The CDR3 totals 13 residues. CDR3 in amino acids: CSGLGTANYGYTF. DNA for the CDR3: TGCAGTGGTCTTGGCACAGCTAACTATGGCTACACCTTC.

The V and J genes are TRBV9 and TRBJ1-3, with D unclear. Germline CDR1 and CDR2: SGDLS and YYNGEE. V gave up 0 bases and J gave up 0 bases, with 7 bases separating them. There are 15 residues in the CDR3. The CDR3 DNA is TGTGCCAGCAGCGTAGGACGCACCTCTGGAAACACCATATATTTT. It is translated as CASSVGRTSGNTIYF.

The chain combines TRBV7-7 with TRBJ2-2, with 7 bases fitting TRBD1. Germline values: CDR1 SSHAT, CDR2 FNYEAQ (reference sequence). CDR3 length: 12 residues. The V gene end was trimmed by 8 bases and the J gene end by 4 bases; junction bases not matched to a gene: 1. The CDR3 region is CASRDSTGELFF. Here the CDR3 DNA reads TGTGCCAGCCGGGACAGCACCGGGGAGCTGTTTTTT.

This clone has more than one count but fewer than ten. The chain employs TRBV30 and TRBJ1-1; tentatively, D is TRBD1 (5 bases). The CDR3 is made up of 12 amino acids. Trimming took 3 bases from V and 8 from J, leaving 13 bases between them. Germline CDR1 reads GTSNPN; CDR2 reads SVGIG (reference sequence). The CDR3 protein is CAWRDTTAEAFF. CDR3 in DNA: TGTGCCTGGAGGGACACGACCGCAGAAGCTTTCTTT.

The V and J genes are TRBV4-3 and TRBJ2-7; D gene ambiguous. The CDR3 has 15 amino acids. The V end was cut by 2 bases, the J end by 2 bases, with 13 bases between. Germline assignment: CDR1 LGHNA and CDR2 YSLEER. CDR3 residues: CASSQMAGSPYEQYF. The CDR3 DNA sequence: TGCGCCAGCAGCCAAATGGCAGGATCACCCTACGAGCAGTACTTC.